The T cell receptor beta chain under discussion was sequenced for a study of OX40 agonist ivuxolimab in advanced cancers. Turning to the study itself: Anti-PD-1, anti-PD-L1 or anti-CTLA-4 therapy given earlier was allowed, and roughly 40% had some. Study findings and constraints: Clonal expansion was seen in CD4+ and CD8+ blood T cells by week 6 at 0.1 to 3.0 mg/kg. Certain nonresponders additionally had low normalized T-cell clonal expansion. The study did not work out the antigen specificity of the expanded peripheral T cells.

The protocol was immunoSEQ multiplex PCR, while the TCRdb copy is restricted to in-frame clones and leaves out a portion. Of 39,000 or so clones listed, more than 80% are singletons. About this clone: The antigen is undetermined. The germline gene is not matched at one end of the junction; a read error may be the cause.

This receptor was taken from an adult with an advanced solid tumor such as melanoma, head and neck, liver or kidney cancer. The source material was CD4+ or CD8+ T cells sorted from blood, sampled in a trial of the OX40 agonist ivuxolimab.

CDR3 residues: CAISEYQETRYF. Written as DNA, the CDR3 is TGTGCCATCAGTGAGTACCAAGAGACCCGGTACTTC. The rearrangement uses TRBV10-3 and TRBJ2-5; no definite D call. This CDR3 has 12 residues. Germline V gives CDR1 ENHRY, CDR2 SYGVKD.